This TCR beta chain was observed in a study of T cells in Graves' hyperthyroidism and ophthalmopathy (dated by TCRdb to the late 2010s). Background on the whole study: Peripheral blood samples were taken at initial diagnosis, before any treatment was given. After sampling, hyperthyroidism patients received methimazole starting at 30 mg daily, and ophthalmopathy patients received high-dose intravenous methylprednisolone. Prospective prediction of ophthalmopathy was tested in an independent validation cohort consisting of 18 hyperthyroidism patients and approximately 16 patients who later progressed to ophthalmopathy. The roughly 99 discovery patients were divided at random into training and test sets in a 7:3 ratio. TCR Vbeta CDR3 sequencing of around 130 peripheral blood samples (over 40 ophthalmopathy, over 70 hyperthyroidism and about 17 progressor patients) is reported in the paper. TCR V-J signatures able to tell the groups apart were searched for in a discovery cohort of approximately 95 patients, of whom fewer than 45 had Graves' ophthalmopathy and under 65 had stable Graves' hyperthyroidism. The study also compared thyroid tissue and blood T-cell repertoires from 6 or 7 Graves' hyperthyroidism patients.

At least ten counts were recorded for this clonotype. The antigen this receptor binds is unknown. Per-base quality was not reported, and no clone a single base away is much larger than it. The research as a whole found: Blood samples also contained most of the expanded thyroid clonotypes (frequency above 0.001), which suggests that blood repertoires may reflect thyroid immune responses. Ophthalmopathy was separated from stable hyperthyroidism by a 13 V-J signature model, with just over 85% sensitivity and just over 81% specificity obtained in cross-validation and 80%/75% obtained in testing. No statistical method was used to fix the sample size in advance, and group allocation was not hidden from the investigators. In validation, the model predicted progression to ophthalmopathy a median of roughly 6.2 months before onset, with roughly 70% sensitivity and just under 75% specificity.

Stable Graves' hyperthyroidism was defined as the absence of progression to ophthalmopathy over 18 months of follow-up. The hyperthyroidism patients were between 18 and 65 years old and newly diagnosed, with a disease duration of less than 2 months. Exclusion was applied to patients with uncontrolled infections, other autoimmune diseases, pregnancy or lactation. Diagnoses were based on clinical symptoms, serum thyroxine and TRAb, thyroid ultrasound and orbital computed tomography. Ficoll-Paque density gradient centrifugation was used to isolate PBMCs from approximately 11 ml of fresh peripheral blood. Trizol reagent was used to extract total RNA, and RNA quality was then checked on an Agilent 2100 Bioanalyzer. Amplification of TCR beta CDR3 regions was carried out from RNA transcripts. The first round of RT-PCR for the TCR CDR3 was performed with the HTBI primer set and the Qiagen OneStep RT-PCR kit. The libraries were constructed in a second round of multiplex PCR and then size-selected and purified. Libraries were sequenced paired-end with 100 bp reads on an Illumina HiSeq2000. Turning to the authors' computational methods: SOAPnuke was used to process the raw data, removing reads that contained adapters or uncalled bases, had a mean Phred below 15, or lacked an exact match to the constant primer or identifier. High-quality paired reads were merged using COPE v1.2.5, and each unique nucleotide sequence was defined as a clonotype. MiTCR v1.1 was used to align clonotypes to the IMGT TRBV, TRBD and TRBJ reference segments. The analysis was restricted to V-J combinations with a frequency above 0.0001, which together covered 99% to 99.2% of the repertoires. A TCS score was defined as the ratio between F50 (clonal expansion) and ExV (chaos), using BLOSUM62-based TCRdist between CDR3 peptides within each V-J. Welch's t-statistics and random forest reduced 500 to 550 V-J features to 10 to 15, which were used in a naive Bayes classifier (R e1071). TCRdb reworked the public reads: Q25 trimming with fastp, MiXCR clone assembly, productive beta chains retained. Here each entry gathers all rows of one CDR3 protein and keeps the most common genes and DNA. These V and J calls originate from TCRdb's pipeline instead of the authors' own analysis. Within this sample are hundreds of thousands of distinct CDR3 sequences, with roughly a sixth of them counted one time only. The top ten constitute under 20% of the sample.

The germline V and J ends show losses of 4 bases and 6 bases respectively, and no gene match explains 10 bases of the junction. Including the terminal cysteine and phenylalanine, the CDR3 comprises 15 residues. Kept here is only the CDR3 DNA, which spans 45 bases and is read in frame from base 1. Sequences SGHTA (CDR1) and FQGNSA (CDR2) are obtained from the germline V gene. The sequence came from a young woman with Graves' hyperthyroidism. Specimen: blood. Recombination linked TRBV7-2 to TRBJ1-1, and 8 junctional nucleotides match TRBD1. The CDR3 reads as follows: CASSSDRDLLSEAFF. The DNA is as follows: TGTGCCAGCAGCTCGGACAGGGATCTCTTATCTGAAGCTTTCTTT.